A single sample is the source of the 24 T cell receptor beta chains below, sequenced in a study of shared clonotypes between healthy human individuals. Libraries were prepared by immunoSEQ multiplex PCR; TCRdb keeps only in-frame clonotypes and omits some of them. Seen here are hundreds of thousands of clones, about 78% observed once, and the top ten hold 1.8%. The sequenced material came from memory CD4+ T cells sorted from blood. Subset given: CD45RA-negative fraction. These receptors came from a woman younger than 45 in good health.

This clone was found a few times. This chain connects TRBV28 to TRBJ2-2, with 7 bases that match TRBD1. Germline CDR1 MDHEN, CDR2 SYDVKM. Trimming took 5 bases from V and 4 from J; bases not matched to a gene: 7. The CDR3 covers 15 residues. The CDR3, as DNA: TGTGCCAGCAGTATAGGGGACAGCCGCACCGGGGAGCTGTTTTTT. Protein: CASSIGDSRTGELFF.

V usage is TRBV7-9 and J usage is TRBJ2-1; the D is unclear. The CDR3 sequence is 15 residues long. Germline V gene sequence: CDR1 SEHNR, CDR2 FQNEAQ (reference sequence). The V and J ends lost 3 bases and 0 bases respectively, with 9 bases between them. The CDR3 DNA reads TGTGCCAGCAGCTTTTCGGCGGTCTCCTACAATGAGCAGTTCTTC. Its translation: CASSFSAVSYNEQFF.

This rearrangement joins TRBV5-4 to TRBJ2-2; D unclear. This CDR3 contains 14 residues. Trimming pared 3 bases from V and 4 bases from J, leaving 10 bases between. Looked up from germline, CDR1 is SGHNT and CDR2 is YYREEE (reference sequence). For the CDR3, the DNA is TGTGCCAGCAGCTCCCAAGGTGTCACCGGGGAGCTGTTTTTT. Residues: CASSSQGVTGELFF.

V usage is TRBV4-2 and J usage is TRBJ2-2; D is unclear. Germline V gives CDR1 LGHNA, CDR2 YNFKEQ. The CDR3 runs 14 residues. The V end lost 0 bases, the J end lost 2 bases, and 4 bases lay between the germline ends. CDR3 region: CASSQDRNTGELFF. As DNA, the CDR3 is TGTGCCAGCAGCCAAGACCGCAACACCGGGGAGCTGTTTTTT.

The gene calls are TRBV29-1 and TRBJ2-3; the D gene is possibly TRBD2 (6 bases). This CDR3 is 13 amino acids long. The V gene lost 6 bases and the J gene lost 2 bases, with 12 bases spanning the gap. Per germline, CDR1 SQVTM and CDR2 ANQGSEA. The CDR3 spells CSVGLHDTDTQYF. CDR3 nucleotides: TGCAGCGTGGGACTCCACGACACAGATACGCAGTATTTT.

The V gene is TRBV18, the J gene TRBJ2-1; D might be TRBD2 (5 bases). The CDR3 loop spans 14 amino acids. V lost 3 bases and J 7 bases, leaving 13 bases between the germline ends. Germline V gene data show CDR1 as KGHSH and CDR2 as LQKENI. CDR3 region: CASSPRLAENEQFF. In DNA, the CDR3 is TGTGCCAGCTCACCCCGGCTAGCCGAGAATGAGCAGTTCTTC.

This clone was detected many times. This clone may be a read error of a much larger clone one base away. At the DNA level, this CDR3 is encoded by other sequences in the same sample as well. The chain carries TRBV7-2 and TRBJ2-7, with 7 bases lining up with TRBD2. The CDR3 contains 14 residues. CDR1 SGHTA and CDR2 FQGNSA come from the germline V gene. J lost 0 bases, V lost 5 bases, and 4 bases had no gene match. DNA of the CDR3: TGTGCCAGCAGCATCCAGCGGGACTCCTACGAGCAGTACTTC. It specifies CASSIQRDSYEQYF.

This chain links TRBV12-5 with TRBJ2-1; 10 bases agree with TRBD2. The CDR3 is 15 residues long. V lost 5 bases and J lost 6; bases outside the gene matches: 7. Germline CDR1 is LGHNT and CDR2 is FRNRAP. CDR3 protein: CASGPGTSVFNEQFF. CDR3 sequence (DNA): TGTGCTAGTGGTCCAGGGACTAGCGTATTCAATGAGCAGTTCTTC.

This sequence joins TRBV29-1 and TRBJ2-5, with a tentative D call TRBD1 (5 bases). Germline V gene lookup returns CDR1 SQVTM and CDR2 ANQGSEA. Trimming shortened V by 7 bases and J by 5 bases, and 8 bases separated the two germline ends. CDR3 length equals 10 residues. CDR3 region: CSGGLETQYF. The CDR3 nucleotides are TGCAGCGGGGGCCTTGAGACCCAGTACTTC.

CDR3 amino acids: CASSRQTTENTGELFF. The CDR3 nucleotides read TGTGCCAGTAGTCGACAAACCACTGAAAACACCGGGGAGCTGTTTTTT. The rearrangement links TRBV19 to TRBJ2-2; D remains ambiguous. Germline assignment: CDR1 LNHDA and CDR2 SQIVND (reference sequence). The CDR3 has 16 amino acids. V lost 5 bases to trimming and J lost 2 bases, with 15 bases between them.

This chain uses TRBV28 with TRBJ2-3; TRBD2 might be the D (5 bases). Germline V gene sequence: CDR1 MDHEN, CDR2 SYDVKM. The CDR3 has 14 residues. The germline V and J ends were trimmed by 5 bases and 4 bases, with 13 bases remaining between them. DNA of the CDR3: TGTGCCAGCAGTCAATCAAACGGGGCAGATACGCAGTATTTT. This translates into CASSQSNGADTQYF.

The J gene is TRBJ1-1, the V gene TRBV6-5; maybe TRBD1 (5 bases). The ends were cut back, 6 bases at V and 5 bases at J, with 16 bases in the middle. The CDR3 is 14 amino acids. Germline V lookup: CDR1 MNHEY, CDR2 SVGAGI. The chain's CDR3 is CASSPRQIGTEAFF. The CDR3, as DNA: TGTGCCAGCAGCCCGCGACAGATCGGGACTGAAGCTTTCTTT.

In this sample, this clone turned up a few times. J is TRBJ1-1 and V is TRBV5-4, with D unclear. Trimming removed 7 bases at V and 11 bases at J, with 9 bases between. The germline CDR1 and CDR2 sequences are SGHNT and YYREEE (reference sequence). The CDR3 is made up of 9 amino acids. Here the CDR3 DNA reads TGTGCCAGCGAGGCTGGGGCTTTCTTT. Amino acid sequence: CASEAGAFF.

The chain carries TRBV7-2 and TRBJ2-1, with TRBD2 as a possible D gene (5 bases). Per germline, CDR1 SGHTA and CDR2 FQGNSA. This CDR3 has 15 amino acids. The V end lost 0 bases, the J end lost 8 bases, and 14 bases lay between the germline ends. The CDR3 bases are TGTGCCAGCAGCTTAGCGGTGGGAGAAAGAGATGAGCAGTTCTTC. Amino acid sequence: CASSLAVGERDEQFF.

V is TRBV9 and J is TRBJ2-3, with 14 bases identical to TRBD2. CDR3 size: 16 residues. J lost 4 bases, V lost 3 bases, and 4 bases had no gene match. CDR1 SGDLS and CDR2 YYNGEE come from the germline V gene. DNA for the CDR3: TGTGCCAGCAGCGCCGGGACTAGCGGGAGCTCAGATACGCAGTATTTT. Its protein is CASSAGTSGSSDTQYF.

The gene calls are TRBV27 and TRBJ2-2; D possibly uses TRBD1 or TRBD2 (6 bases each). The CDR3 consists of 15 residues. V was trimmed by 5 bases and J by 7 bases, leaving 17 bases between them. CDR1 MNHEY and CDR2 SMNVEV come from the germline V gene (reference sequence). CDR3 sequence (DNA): TGTGCCAGCAGTCCCTATATAGGGGGGATCGGGGAGCTGTTTTTT. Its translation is CASSPYIGGIGELFF.

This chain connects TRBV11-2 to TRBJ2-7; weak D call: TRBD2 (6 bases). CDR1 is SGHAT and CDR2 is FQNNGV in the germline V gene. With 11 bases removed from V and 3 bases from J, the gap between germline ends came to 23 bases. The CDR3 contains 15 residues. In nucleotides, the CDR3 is TGTGCCTCAAGGGAAGGGGCGGGCGGGATCTACGAGCAGTACTTC. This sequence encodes CASREGAGGIYEQYF.

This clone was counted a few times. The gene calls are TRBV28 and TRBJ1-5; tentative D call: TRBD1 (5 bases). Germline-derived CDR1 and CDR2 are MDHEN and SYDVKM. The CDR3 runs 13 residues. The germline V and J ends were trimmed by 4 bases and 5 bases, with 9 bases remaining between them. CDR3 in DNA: TGTGCCAGCAGTTCCGGCAGGGATCAGCCCCAGCATTTT. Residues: CASSSGRDQPQHF. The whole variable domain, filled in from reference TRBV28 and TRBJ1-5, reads DVKVTQSSRYLVKRTGEKVFLECVQDMDHENMFWYRQDPGLGLRLIYFSYDVKMKEKGDIPEGYSVSREKKERFSLILESASTNQTSMYLCASSSGRDQPQHFGDGTRLSIL.

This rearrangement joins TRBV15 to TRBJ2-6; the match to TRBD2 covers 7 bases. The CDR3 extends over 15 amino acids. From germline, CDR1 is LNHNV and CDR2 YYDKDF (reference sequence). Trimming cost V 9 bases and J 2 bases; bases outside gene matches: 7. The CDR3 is CATTGGTAGANVLTF. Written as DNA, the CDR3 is TGTGCCACAACGGGGGGAACTGCTGGGGCCAACGTCCTGACTTTC. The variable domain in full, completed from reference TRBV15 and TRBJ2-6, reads DAMVIQNPRYQVTQFGKPVTLSCSQTLNHNVMYWYQQKSSQAPKLLFHYYDKDFNNEADTPDNFQSRRPNTSFCFLDIRSPGLGDTAMYLCATTGGTAGANVLTFGAGSRLTVL.

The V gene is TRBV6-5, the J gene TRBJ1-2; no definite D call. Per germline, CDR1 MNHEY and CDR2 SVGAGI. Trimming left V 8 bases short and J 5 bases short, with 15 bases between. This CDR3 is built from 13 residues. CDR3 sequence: CASRDRGLYGYTF. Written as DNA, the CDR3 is TGTGCCAGCCGAGACCGAGGGTTATATGGCTACACCTTC.

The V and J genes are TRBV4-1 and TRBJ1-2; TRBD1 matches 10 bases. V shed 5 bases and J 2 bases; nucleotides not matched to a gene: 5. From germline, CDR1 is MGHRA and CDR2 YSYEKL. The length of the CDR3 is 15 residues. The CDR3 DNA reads TGCGCCAGCAGCGACCAGGGACAGGGGAACTATGGCTACACCTTC. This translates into CASSDQGQGNYGYTF.

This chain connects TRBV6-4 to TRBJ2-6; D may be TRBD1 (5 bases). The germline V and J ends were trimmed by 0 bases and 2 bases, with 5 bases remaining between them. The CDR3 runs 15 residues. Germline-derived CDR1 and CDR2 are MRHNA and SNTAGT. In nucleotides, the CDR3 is TGTGCCAGCAGTGACTCAGGGGCTGGGGCCAACGTCCTGACTTTC. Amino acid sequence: CASSDSGAGANVLTF.

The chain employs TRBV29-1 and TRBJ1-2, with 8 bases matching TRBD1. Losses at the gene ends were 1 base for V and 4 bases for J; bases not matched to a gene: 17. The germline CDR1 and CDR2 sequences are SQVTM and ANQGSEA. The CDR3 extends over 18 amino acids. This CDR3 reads CSVEGPDREHSSFYGYTF. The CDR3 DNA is TGCAGCGTTGAAGGCCCGGACAGGGAACATTCGAGTTTCTATGGCTACACCTTC.

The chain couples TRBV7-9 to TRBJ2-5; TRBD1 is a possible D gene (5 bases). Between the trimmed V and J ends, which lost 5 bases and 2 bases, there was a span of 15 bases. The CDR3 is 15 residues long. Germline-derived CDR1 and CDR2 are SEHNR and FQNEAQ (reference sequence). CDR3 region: CASSPSLRGQETQYF. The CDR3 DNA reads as TGTGCCAGCAGCCCCTCCCTTAGGGGACAAGAGACCCAGTACTTC.